This T cell receptor (beta chain) originates from a study of TIL therapy for anti-PD-1-resistant metastatic lung cancer. Trimming took off 5 bases at V and 3 bases at J, with 23 bases between the two ends. This CDR3 comprises 17 residues. Germline values: CDR1 SGHDT, CDR2 YYEEEE. This was the immunoSEQ v3 assay. Data came from immunoSEQ multiplex PCR; TCRdb stores just in-frame clones and leaves some out. The repertoire holds more than 20,000 clones, with around 71% as singletons. Stated time point: pre-treatment sample, taken before nivolumab and TIL therapy. The source of this sequence is a person aged 25 to 85 with non-small cell lung cancer. The sequencing here drew on blood, taken at baseline. V usage is TRBV5-6 and J usage is TRBJ1-2; D is unresolved. The CDR3 nucleotides are TGTGCCAGCAGAAGCAGGAGGGTCACAAGGCCATACTATGGCTACACCTTC. Amino acids: CASRSRRVTRPYYGYTF.